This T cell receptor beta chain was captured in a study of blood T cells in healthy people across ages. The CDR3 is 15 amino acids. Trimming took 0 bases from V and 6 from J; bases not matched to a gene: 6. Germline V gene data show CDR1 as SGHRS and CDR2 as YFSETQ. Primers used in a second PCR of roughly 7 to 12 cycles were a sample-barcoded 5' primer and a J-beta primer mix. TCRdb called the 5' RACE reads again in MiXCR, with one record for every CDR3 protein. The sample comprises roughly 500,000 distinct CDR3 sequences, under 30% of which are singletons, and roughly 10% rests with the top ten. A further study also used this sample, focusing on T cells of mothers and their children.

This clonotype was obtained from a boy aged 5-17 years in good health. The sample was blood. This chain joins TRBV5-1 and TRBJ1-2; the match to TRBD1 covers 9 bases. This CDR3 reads CASSLEGTGNHGYTF. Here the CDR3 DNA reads TGCGCCAGCAGCTTGGAAGGGACAGGGAACCATGGCTACACCTTC.